A single T cell receptor (beta chain) is shown here with its context. The target antigen is unknown. Libraries of TRB cDNA were made by 5' RACE and carried UMIs. From its re-call of the 5' RACE reads, TCRdb lists each CDR3 protein once, without DNA. This table lists under 150,000 distinct CDR3 sequences. The entry originates in a study of CXCR3-negative and CXCR3-positive naive CD8 T cells. The study's findings and limits: Hydrophobicity of TRB CDR3s was greater in CXCR3-positive naive cells than in CXCR3-negative naive cells.

The clonotype was recovered from a human donor in good health. Some clones in this sample may be carry-over from other donors' samples. Specimen: naive CXCR3+ CD8+ T cells from blood. The subset here: CD45RO-CCR7+CD27+CD95- naive CD8+ T cells expressing CXCR3 (TNR3+).

The CDR3: CASSQVGTVAYGYTF. This chain links TRBV4-1 with TRBJ1-2; the D call from TCRdb, TRBD1, cannot be confirmed without DNA. Germline V gene sequence: CDR1 MGHRA, CDR2 YSYEKL. The CDR3 spans 15 residues.